This TCR beta chain was observed in a study of cytomegalovirus exposure and HLA in healthy donors (dated by TCRdb to the late 2010s). Study-wide context: An earlier analysis of approximately 600 of the donors reported 250 to 300 Gb of sequence data and roughly 110 million unique TCR beta sequences from roughly 180 million T cells. A later genetic analysis took genome-wide SNP genotypes for about 65% of the roughly 670 donors and used that subset as a discovery cohort. Donor age, sex, ethnicity and CMV serostatus were compiled alongside the repertoire data. Class I and class II HLA loci were covered by the typing at four-digit resolution. Of the roughly 400 genotyped donors, more than 75% were placed in the genetic ancestry cluster associated with self-reported Caucasian donors. Along with the roughly 700-subject first cohort, a separate validation cohort of over a hundred different subjects was used. Because of strong linkage in the cohort, roughly five DR-DQ haplotypes were treated as single units for association and clustering. An earlier analysis of 587 of the donors used high-throughput TCR beta sequencing to judge whether each TCR beta V gene segment behaved as functional or pseudogenic. Every repertoire in the discovery cohort had been generated on one and the same sequencing platform. Among 350 to 400 genotyped donors of the cohort, an average of around 240,000 unique TCR beta nucleotide sequences were sequenced per donor, roughly 20% of them non-productive. Roughly 320 gigabases of sequencing data and around 90 million unique TCR sequences made up an early release that covered several hundred HLA-typed donors. The number of donors typed differed by locus, with about 629-640 for A, B, C, DRB1 and DQB1, over 500 for DQA1, 600 to 610 for DPA1, and approximately 470 for DPB1. In the later analysis, no new phenotypic data were used to find candidate immune exposures; instead, reliance was placed on TCR beta sequences and their occurrence across donors. The aim of the study was to test whether cataloging public T cell receptors could identify signatures of past pathogen exposure. The study combined high-throughput TCR immunosequencing, statistical association of individual TCRs with disease status, and machine learning to predict cytomegalovirus infection status. A later analysis re-analyzed previously published TCR beta repertoires from roughly 600 donors and added high-resolution HLA genotyping to study TCR occurrence patterns. The T cell repertoires of around 730 subjects were profiled by immunosequencing and related to cytomegalovirus serostatus. Study-level results and caveats: Only TCR beta chains were sequenced in this cohort, and the absence of alpha or paired-chain data limited detectable features. Because the 87-base-pair reads could not distinguish some IMGT-functional V segments, including TRBV6-2 and TRBV6-3, those segments were excluded. In an earlier analysis of some 640 of the donors, most TCR beta V segments were observed in productive rearrangements about 90% or about 30% of the time, broadly matching IMGT annotations. When HLA alleles, especially DR and DQ, strongly co-occurred, TCR associations were difficult to assign to individual alleles. Correlated functional status among segregating V segments might be attributable to linkage disequilibrium, but an unknown experimental factor could not be ruled out. The study listed around 160 TCR beta chains as associated with cytomegalovirus. The sequencing pipeline was judged likely to have produced a cluster of highly shared sequence variants as a technical artifact. A further reported finding was that TCR beta sequences accurately predicted the HLA-A and HLA-B alleles for most subjects in the first cohort. In a later analysis, HLA-associated TCR beta chains showed more clonal expansion and lower generation probabilities than non-associated chains that were equally common. Over 15 rarely observed V segments, including chromosome 9 orphons, were excluded from the earlier analysis of a few hundred of the donors because counts were too low. Most CMV-associated TCR beta chains appeared to be HLA-restricted in a later analysis, and the HLA associations seemed to be driven largely by CMV exposure. According to the authors, the approach could potentially be generalized to other disease states and immunological phenotypes. A later genetic analysis reported fewer N-insertions in productive TCRs among donors in an Asian-associated ancestry cluster than the roughly 670-donor mean. Three of the identified cytomegalovirus-associated TCR beta chains were confirmed in vitro to be specific for cytomegalovirus antigens. CMV serostatus was the only immune exposure information available for the cohort. The classifier was reported to diagnose cytomegalovirus status with high specificity and sensitivity in both the original and validation cohorts. Most TCR sequences were seen in very few donors, while some public TCRs were found in many individuals. Several of the top co-occurrence clusters appeared to be linked to parvovirus B19, influenza, CMV and Epstein-Barr virus, according to a later analysis. Because HLA typing was missing for some donors at each locus, association tests included only the typed subset. In a later analysis, TCR association rates were found to vary across HLA loci, with the most associated TCRs seen for DRB1 alleles and the fewest for HLA-C alleles. At a false discovery rate of 0.05, a later analysis linked 16,951 TCR beta sequences to specific HLA alleles. V-gene and J-gene trimming of TCR beta chains was associated with a missense DCLRE1C variant in a later genetic analysis, and the association was replicated in an independent cohort. Presence/absence analyses assumed roughly uniform sequencing depth across donors, an assumption that may not hold.

In total, approximately 690 healthy bone marrow donors made up the cohort. At the time of sampling, every cohort member was nominally healthy, though immune exposures that went unrecorded were likely present. The donor was CMV seronegative and belonged to the group of several hundred seronegative cohort members. Each donor provided a peripheral blood sample, and peripheral blood mononuclear cells were used for TCR beta sequencing. The Qiagen DNeasy Blood Extraction Kit was used to extract genomic DNA from the blood cell samples. The germline V gene encodes CDR1 SGHAT and CDR2 FQNNGV. Trimmed from V: 4 bases; trimmed from J: 0 bases; junction bases lacking a gene match: 3. The CDR3 contains 15 residues, cysteine and phenylalanine counted. Only the CDR3 DNA stays, 45 bases, in frame from base 1. Libraries were constructed by the immunoSEQ multiplex PCR assay. For the multiplex PCR, a mixture combining 60 forward primers for TCR Vbeta segments and 13 reverse primers for TCR Jbeta segments was used. The CDR3 region of rearranged TCR beta genes was amplified from genomic DNA by a multiplex PCR assay. Amplified TCR beta libraries were sequenced as 87-base-pair reads on the Illumina HiSeq System. On the authors' methods: In a later analysis, some 80 million unique TCR beta chains were counted across the approximately 670 repertoires, and roughly 9.9 million of these chains were shared by at least two donors. Raw reads were error-corrected and collapsed into unique sequences with a nearest-neighbor algorithm that merged closely related sequences to remove PCR and sequencing errors. Alignment of CDR3 sequences to IMGT reference sequences was used to assign V, D and J gene segments. For a sequence to be retained, a match of at least six nucleotides was required to both a V gene segment and a J gene segment. A rearrangement counted as productive if the CDR3 had no stop codons and remained in frame with V and J, and every other rearrangement counted as non-productive. CDR3 was defined by IMGT convention, running from the second conserved V-encoded cysteine to the conserved J-encoded phenylalanine. The earlier analysis of a few hundred of the donors excluded any sequence lacking an unambiguous match to a single V gene segment. An earlier analysis of almost 600 of the donors classified V segments as functional when productive rearrangements were above 56.7% and as segregating when the standard deviation between donors was above 5%. A statistical classification framework was built for diagnosing cytomegalovirus status from the catalog of TCR beta chain sequences. A later analysis assigned V and J genes by comparing TCR nucleotide sequences with IMGT/GENE-DB human TR gene sequences. The TCRdist pipeline was used in a later analysis to assign CDR3 sequences and most-parsimonious VDJ recombination scenarios. A later analysis defined each TCR beta chain by its CDR3 amino acid sequence plus V-gene family, and excluded reads lacking a unique V-gene family. To address suspected cross-contamination and a sequencing artifact, a later analysis removed 450 to 700 highly shared, low-generation-probability nucleotide sequences. A later analysis calculated a clonal expansion index for each public chain from normalized within-repertoire ranks of inferred template counts. A later analysis computed generation probabilities with a VDJ recombination model fitted to out-of-frame rearrangements, and checked the results against IGoR. Hypergeometric tests were used in a later analysis to score TCR-TCR, TCR-HLA and TCR-CMV co-occurrence, with a repertoire-size bias correction applied to the TCR pairs. False discovery rates were estimated in a later analysis by permuting HLA or CMV assignments 20 times. A later analysis grouped co-occurring TCRs with DBSCAN, adding TCRdist sequence similarity when clustering within HLA-allele-positive subsets. For co-occurrence clustering, repertoires with fewer than 30,000 or more than 120,000 public chains were excluded, along with roughly 5 repertoires with anomalous nucleotide sharing. Entries here come from immuneACCESS through TCRdb and include only in-frame sequences with V and J called. Some clones fail to appear in such tables; in the studies checked, an unresolved V gene covers under half of the shortfall, and the cause of the remainder is unknown. From that table come the V and J calls and clone size; the DNA was used to work out D and trimming. Present in this sample are approximately 100,000 clones, approximately 79% of which were seen just once. The ten most abundant clones make up 3.1% of the sample.

Details on this clone: Its target antigen remains unknown. Per-base quality was not reported, and no clone a single base away is much larger than it.

The TCR sequence derives from a woman in her thirties or forties in good health and CMV-seronegative. The rearranged chain carries TRBV11-2 and TRBJ2-1, and TRBD1 aligns with 7 junction nucleotides. The sample was PBMCs. The CDR3 protein is CASSSGQSSYNEQFF. In nucleotide form, the sequence is TGTGCCAGCAGCTCGGGACAGAGCTCCTACAATGAGCAGTTCTTC.